A selection of T cell receptor beta chains follows, all from one sample in a study of blood T cell repertoires in COVID-19. Some clones are missing from TCRdb's copy, which holds only in-frame ones; the method was immunoSEQ multiplex PCR. The table has about 160,000 clones, approximately 91% seen once; the top ten hold about 2%. Sequencing used peripheral blood. All receptors derive from a young man with acute or convalescent COVID-19. CDR3s include the opening cysteine and the closing phenylalanine or tryptophan. A D gene is named only where the DNA matches it firmly. Not every row has a clone size; where given, it reads once, few, many or a size class.

V gene: TRBV3-1/TRBV3-2; D gene: NA; J gene: TRBJ2-5; clone size: NA; CDR3 protein: CASSLLGGKETQYF; CDR3 DNA: TGTGCCAGCAGCCTTCTGGGGGGTAAAGAGACCCAGTACTTC
V gene: TRBV29-1; D gene: NA; J gene: TRBJ1-2; clone size: NA; CDR3 protein: CSGGGENYGYTF; CDR3 DNA: TGCAGCGGCGGAGGGGAAAACTATGGCTACACCTTC
V gene: TRBV3-1/TRBV3-2; D gene: NA; J gene: TRBJ2-5; clone size: NA; CDR3 protein: CASSQGWQKQETQYF; CDR3 DNA: TGTGCCAGCAGCCAAGGGTGGCAGAAGCAAGAGACCCAGTACTTC
V gene: TRBV29-1; D gene: NA; J gene: TRBJ1-4; clone size: NA; CDR3 protein: CSVGGWANEKLFF; CDR3 DNA: TGCAGCGTTGGAGGGTGGGCTAATGAAAAACTGTTTTTT
V gene: TRBV29-1; D gene: TRBD1; J gene: TRBJ1-2; clone size: NA; CDR3 protein: CSVGKLGGEDGYTF; CDR3 DNA: TGCAGCGTCGGTAAACTAGGGGGCGAAGATGGCTACACCTTC
V gene: TRBV19; D gene: NA; J gene: TRBJ1-4; clone size: NA; CDR3 protein: CAGGAGGLNEKLFF; CDR3 DNA: TGTGCAGGGGGAGCCGGCGGACTTAATGAAAAACTGTTTTTT
V gene: TRBV15; D gene: NA; J gene: TRBJ1-2; clone size: NA; CDR3 protein: CATSTLGSYGYTF; CDR3 DNA: TGTGCCACCAGCACTTTGGGGAGCTATGGCTACACCTTC
V gene: TRBV27; D gene: TRBD1; J gene: TRBJ1-1; clone size: NA; CDR3 protein: CASFDRGPKSPTEAFF; CDR3 DNA: TGTGCCAGCTTCGACAGGGGGCCCAAGTCACCCACTGAAGCTTTCTTT
V gene: TRBV7-6; D gene: NA; J gene: TRBJ2-3; clone size: NA; CDR3 protein: CASSLYRGTDTQYF; CDR3 DNA: TGTGCCAGCAGCTTGTACAGGGGCACAGATACGCAGTATTTT
V gene: TRBV2; D gene: NA; J gene: TRBJ2-5; clone size: NA; CDR3 protein: CATVRDFQETQYF; CDR3 DNA: TGTGCCACCGTGCGAGACTTCCAAGAGACCCAGTACTTC
V gene: TRBV27; D gene: TRBD2; J gene: TRBJ2-3; clone size: NA; CDR3 protein: CASSLLAGTDTQYF; CDR3 DNA: TGTGCCAGCAGTTTACTAGCGGGAACAGATACGCAGTATTTT
V gene: TRBV11-3; D gene: NA; J gene: TRBJ1-1; clone size: NA; CDR3 protein: CASSPRGLTEAFF; CDR3 DNA: TGTGCCAGCAGCCCTCGAGGGCTCACTGAAGCTTTCTTT
V gene: TRBV24-1; D gene: TRBD2; J gene: TRBJ2-3; clone size: NA; CDR3 protein: CATSDSPSGRADTQYF; CDR3 DNA: TGTGCCACCAGTGATTCGCCTAGCGGGAGGGCAGATACGCAGTATTTT
V gene: TRBV5-1; D gene: TRBD1; J gene: TRBJ1-1; clone size: NA; CDR3 protein: CASSLGTGNEAFF; CDR3 DNA: TGCGCCAGCAGCTTGGGGACAGGGAATGAAGCTTTCTTT
V gene: TRBV30; D gene: NA; J gene: TRBJ2-2; clone size: NA; CDR3 protein: CACHGPVTGELFF; CDR3 DNA: TGTGCCTGCCATGGGCCTGTCACCGGGGAGCTGTTTTTT
V gene: TRBV18; D gene: NA; J gene: TRBJ1-1; clone size: NA; CDR3 protein: CASSPSNEPNTEAFF; CDR3 DNA: TGTGCCAGCTCACCAAGTAATGAGCCGAACACTGAAGCTTTCTTT
V gene: TRBV5-6; D gene: NA; J gene: TRBJ1-2; clone size: NA; CDR3 protein: CASSLRSGDGYTF; CDR3 DNA: TGTGCCAGCAGCTTGAGGTCAGGGGATGGCTACACCTTC
V gene: TRBV6-8; D gene: NA; J gene: TRBJ1-3; clone size: NA; CDR3 protein: CASTSGGGLSSGNTIYF; CDR3 DNA: TGTGCCAGCACTTCGGGAGGGGGGTTGAGCTCTGGAAACACCATATATTTT
V gene: TRBV18; D gene: NA; J gene: TRBJ1-1; clone size: NA; CDR3 protein: CASSPRGGVTEAFF; CDR3 DNA: TGTGCCAGCTCACCTAGGGGGGGCGTCACTGAAGCTTTCTTT
V gene: TRBV7-8; D gene: NA; J gene: TRBJ2-1; clone size: NA; CDR3 protein: CASSSSGTGLAGFTNEQFF; CDR3 DNA: TGTGCCAGCAGCTCCTCCGGGACAGGCCTAGCGGGGTTTACTAATGAGCAGTTCTTC
V gene: TRBV5-4; D gene: TRBD1; J gene: TRBJ2-1; clone size: NA; CDR3 protein: CASSPPKTGWFNEQFF; CDR3 DNA: TGTGCCAGCAGCCCACCCAAGACAGGGTGGTTCAATGAGCAGTTCTTC
V gene: TRBV9; D gene: NA; J gene: TRBJ1-1; clone size: NA; CDR3 protein: CASSPTDAEAFF; CDR3 DNA: TGTGCCAGCAGCCCGACAGACGCTGAAGCTTTCTTT
V gene: TRBV19; D gene: NA; J gene: TRBJ1-2; clone size: once; CDR3 protein: CASMKAEWYGGGYTF; CDR3 DNA: TGTGCCAGTATGAAAGCGGAGTGGTACGGTGGCGGCTACACCTTC
V gene: TRBV6-6; D gene: NA; J gene: TRBJ1-5; clone size: NA; CDR3 protein: CASSLWAGNNQPQHF; CDR3 DNA: TGTGCCAGCAGCCTGTGGGCAGGTAACAATCAGCCCCAGCATTTT
V gene: TRBV5-1; D gene: TRBD2; J gene: TRBJ2-1; clone size: NA; CDR3 protein: CASSLEESGNSYNEQFF; CDR3 DNA: TGCGCCAGCAGCTTGGAGGAAAGCGGGAACTCCTACAATGAGCAGTTCTTC
V gene: TRBV4-1; D gene: TRBD1; J gene: TRBJ1-1; clone size: NA; CDR3 protein: CASSQEEDRGTEAFF; CDR3 DNA: TGCGCCAGCAGCCAAGAAGAGGACAGGGGCACTGAAGCTTTCTTT
V gene: TRBV7-2; D gene: NA; J gene: TRBJ1-3; clone size: NA; CDR3 protein: CASSLVRGPSGNTIYF; CDR3 DNA: TGTGCCAGCAGCTTAGTCCGGGGTCCCTCTGGAAACACCATATATTTT
V gene: TRBV6-5; D gene: NA; J gene: TRBJ2-1; clone size: once; CDR3 protein: CASNPTASSYNEQFF; CDR3 DNA: TGTGCCAGCAATCCAACAGCAAGCTCCTACAATGAGCAGTTCTTC
V gene: TRBV29-1; D gene: TRBD1; J gene: TRBJ1-1; clone size: NA; CDR3 protein: CSVASRIKQGAGTEAFF; CDR3 DNA: TGCAGCGTTGCTTCGCGGATTAAACAGGGGGCTGGCACTGAAGCTTTCTTT